Listed below are T cell receptor beta chains from one sample, sequenced in a study of blood T cell repertoires in COVID-19. Here immunoSEQ multiplex PCR was the method, and the copy in TCRdb shows in-frame clones only, minus some. The data hold a few hundred thousand clones, with around 90% observed a single time. The specimen was PBMCs or T cells enriched from blood (not recorded which). Receptor source: a man aged 25 to 45 who had recovered from COVID-19. Both conserved end residues are trimmed from each CDR3.

CDR3	J	V
ASTAGRSYGYT	TRBJ1-2	TRBV12-3/TRBV12-4
ASSFGAQGLLNTEAF	TRBJ1-1	TRBV7-9
ASSFRRGRGRETQY	TRBJ2-5	TRBV28
ASSLESGYGYT	TRBJ1-2	TRBV5-1
ASKVGTSGEPRTDTQY	TRBJ2-3	TRBV5-1
AWSVRLREKLF	TRBJ1-4	TRBV30
ASSSPGGGGTGELF	TRBJ2-2	TRBV13
AWSQTINTEAF	TRBJ1-1	TRBV30
ASSKEVTGKPKNNSPLH	TRBJ1-6	TRBV21-1
ASSLQGQPQH	TRBJ1-5	TRBV7-9
ASSLRRAYEQY	TRBJ2-7	TRBV27
ASSQDLRIYAGANVLT	TRBJ2-6	TRBV4-1
ASSSRGNTEAF	TRBJ1-1	TRBV7-8
ATSDPDRGKDTQY	TRBJ2-3	TRBV24-1
ASSLDGGGRYEQF	TRBJ2-1	TRBV11-2
ASSRGDAGGVNEQF	TRBJ2-1	TRBV27
ASSPQGSTEAF	TRBJ1-1	TRBV5-1
ASSLGTRGTQY	TRBJ2-5	TRBV13
ASRSGMANTGELF	TRBJ2-2	TRBV6-5
ASSIPQGNQPQH	TRBJ1-5	TRBV19
ATSRDRDRGGNQPQH	TRBJ1-5	TRBV15
SGGTGGDGKLF	TRBJ1-4	TRBV29-1
ASSIGQGAGNTIY	TRBJ1-3	TRBV19
ASSLYWDRAPYEQY	TRBJ2-7	TRBV27
ASSLWEGTEAF	TRBJ1-1	TRBV7-6
ASSVDRGVPEQY	TRBJ2-7	TRBV9
ASSLYPVTHGYT	TRBJ1-2	TRBV28
ASRATTEAF	TRBJ1-1	TRBV6-5
ASSSQADTQY	TRBJ2-3	TRBV5-4
ASSRQDSYNEQF	TRBJ2-1	TRBV5-1
ASSSGATYEQY	TRBJ2-7	TRBV12-3/TRBV12-4
ASSSGQGVRVYEQY	TRBJ2-7	TRBV7-9
ASSFGATEAF	TRBJ1-1	TRBV18
ASSYAGGTRDQY	TRBJ2-5	TRBV6-2/TRBV6-3
ASSLSPGMNTEAF	TRBJ1-1	TRBV7-3
ASSADRGGEAF	TRBJ1-1	TRBV19
ASNPGAGFEAF	TRBJ1-1	TRBV5-6
ASSVTGNTEAF	TRBJ1-1	TRBV18
ASSLAAPTGQETQY	TRBJ2-5	TRBV5-1